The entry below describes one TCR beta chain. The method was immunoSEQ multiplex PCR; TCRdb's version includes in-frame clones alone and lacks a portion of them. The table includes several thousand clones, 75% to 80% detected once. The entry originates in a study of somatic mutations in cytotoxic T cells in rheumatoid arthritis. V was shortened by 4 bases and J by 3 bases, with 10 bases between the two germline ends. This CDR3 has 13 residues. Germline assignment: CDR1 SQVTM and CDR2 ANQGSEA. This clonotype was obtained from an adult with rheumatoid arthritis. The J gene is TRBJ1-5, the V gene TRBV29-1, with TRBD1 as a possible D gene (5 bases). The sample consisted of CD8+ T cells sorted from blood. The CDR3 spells CSVARGPNQPQHF. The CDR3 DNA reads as TGCAGCGTTGCCCGGGGCCCCAATCAGCCCCAGCATTTT.